One and the same sample provided the 5 T cell receptor beta chains below, sequenced in a study of T cell responses to AZD1222 COVID-19 vaccine. TCRdb's table, derived via immunoSEQ multiplex PCR, lists solely in-frame clones and lacks some. The sample records about 130,000 clones, 90% being singletons. The sequenced sample was peripheral blood, obtained on day 0 of MenACWY control vaccination. The origin of the receptors is an adult in good health.

This sequence joins TRBV4-2 and TRBJ1-3; D unclear. Between the trimmed V and J ends, which lost 1 base and 4 bases, there was a span of 8 bases. The CDR3 consists of 14 residues. Looked up from germline, CDR1 is LGHNA and CDR2 is YNFKEQ. The CDR3, as DNA: TGTGCCAGCAGCCAAGGGCCAGCCGGAAACACCATATATTTT. It specifies CASSQGPAGNTIYF.

The DNA for the CDR3 is TGCGCCAGCAGCCAAGATGCTAGCGGGCGTTACAATGAGCAGTTCTTC. Encoded protein: CASSQDASGRYNEQFF. V and J are TRBV4-3 and TRBJ2-1; 8 bases line up with TRBD2. The CDR3 is made up of 16 amino acids. Germline V gene lookup returns CDR1 LGHNA and CDR2 YSLEER. Germline trimming cut 0 bases from V and 4 bases from J; bases unmatched to any gene: 5.

A word on this clone: This CDR3 is also generated by other DNA sequences in the sample. The gene calls are TRBV5-1 and TRBJ2-1; 13 nucleotides line up with TRBD2. Germline CDR1 reads SGHRS; CDR2 reads YFSETQ. There are 15 residues in the CDR3. Losses at the gene ends were 0 bases for V and 6 bases for J; bases not matched to a gene: 0. CDR3 sequence (DNA): TGCGCCAGCAGCTTGGGACTAGCGGGAGGCAATGAGCAGTTCTTC. Its protein product is CASSLGLAGGNEQFF.

The chain recombines TRBV7-3 with TRBJ2-7; 7 nucleotides line up with TRBD2. The CDR3 totals 14 residues. V was clipped by 4 bases and J by 6 bases; unmatched bases: 9. Germline CDR1 is SGHTA and CDR2 is FQGTGA. The CDR3 DNA is TGTGCCAGCAGCTACGAAGTCGGCGGGAGCGAGCAGTACTTC. Its protein product is CASSYEVGGSEQYF.

This rearrangement joins TRBV5-4 to TRBJ2-5; TRBD2 matches 11 bases. In germline, CDR1 is SGHNT, CDR2 YYREEE (reference sequence). This CDR3 contains 15 residues. J lost 2 bases, V lost 4 bases, and 4 bases had no gene match. This chain's CDR3 is CASSPTSGGQETQYF. CDR3 sequence (DNA): TGTGCCAGCAGCCCTACTAGCGGGGGTCAAGAGACCCAGTACTTC.